The present T cell receptor (beta chain) was sequenced within a study of blood T cells in healthy people across ages. Primed by a sample-barcoded 5' primer and a J-beta primer mix, a second PCR proceeded for about 6 to 12 cycles. One entry per CDR3 protein results from TCRdb running MiXCR on the 5' RACE reads. The table includes around 970,000 distinct CDR3 sequences, 45% to 60% detected once. Study conclusions and caveats: The study could not conclusively compare naive and antigen-experienced cells, given its unsorted PBMCs. Estimated diversity across one million T cells was deemed an underestimate.

A remark on this clonotype: The antigen is unknown.

V trimming: 3 bases; J trimming: 5 bases; junction bases outside the gene matches: 6. In germline, CDR1 is DFQATT, CDR2 SNEGSKA (reference sequence). The CDR3 is made up of 13 amino acids. The chain carries TRBV20-1 and TRBJ1-2; 7 nucleotides agree with TRBD1. The source of this sequence is an older woman in good health. The specimen sequenced was blood. The CDR3 spells CSASRGGTYGYTF. CDR3 bases: TGCAGTGCTAGCAGGGGGGGAACTTATGGCTACACCTTC.